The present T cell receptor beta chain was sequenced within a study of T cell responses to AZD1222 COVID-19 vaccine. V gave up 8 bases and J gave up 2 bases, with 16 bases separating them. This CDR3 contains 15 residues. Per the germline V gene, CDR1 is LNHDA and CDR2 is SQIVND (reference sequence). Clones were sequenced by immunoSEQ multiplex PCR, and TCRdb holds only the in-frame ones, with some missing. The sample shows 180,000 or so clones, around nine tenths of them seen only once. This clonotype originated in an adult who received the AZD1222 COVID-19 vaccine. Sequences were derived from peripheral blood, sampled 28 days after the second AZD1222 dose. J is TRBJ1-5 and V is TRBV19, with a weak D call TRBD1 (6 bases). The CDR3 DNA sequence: TGTGCCAGTCGGGATGGGGGGGCTGGCAATCAGCCCCAGCATTTT. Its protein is CASRDGGAGNQPQHF.